This T cell receptor beta chain was identified in a study of blood T cell repertoires in COVID-19. Study details: Some COVID-19 samples were acute and others convalescent; all came from the United States, Italy and Spain.

Seattle enrolled patients during active infection and tracked them longitudinally. Per the original data handling: Amplified reference gene primers provided the basis for estimating nucleated cell counts. TCRdb's copy holds only in-frame clones and misses some; the assay was immunoSEQ multiplex PCR. That table supplies the V and J calls and clone size; D and trimming were determined from the DNA. Among about 530,000 clones listed, roughly 89% were seen once. CDR3 length: 13 amino acids. Trimming removed 1 base from V and 7 bases from J, with 9 bases in between. In germline, CDR1 is KGHDR, CDR2 SFDVKD.

This chain joins TRBV24-1 and TRBJ1-2; D unclear. The sequence was obtained from a woman between 45 and 60 years old with COVID-19, enrolled during active disease. Sequencing was carried out using peripheral blood. CDR3 region: CATSDFTSFGYTF. The CDR3 DNA follows: TGTGCCACCAGTGATTTCACATCGTTTGGCTACACCTTC.